This T cell receptor (beta chain) was found in a study of blood T cell repertoires in COVID-19. Germline V gene lookup returns CDR1 SNHLY and CDR2 FYNNEI. Losses at the gene ends were 6 bases for V and 0 bases for J; bases not matched to a gene: 10. This CDR3 contains 17 residues. Generated by immunoSEQ multiplex PCR, the TCRdb table keeps only in-frame clones and is missing some. The table includes a few hundred thousand clones, around 90% detected once. Sequencing input: peripheral blood. This clonotype was obtained from a man aged 50-60 years with acute or convalescent COVID-19. The rearrangement joins TRBV2 to TRBJ2-3, with TRBD2 matching over 9 bases. The CDR3 region is CASRGGGVPSSTDTQYF. In nucleotides, the CDR3 is TGTGCCAGCAGGGGCGGGGGGGTCCCCTCTAGCACAGATACGCAGTATTTT.